Sequencing of this T cell receptor (beta chain) was carried out in a study of shared clonotypes between healthy human individuals. Method: immunoSEQ multiplex PCR; TCRdb's copy keeps in-frame clones and lacks some. The sample lists under 2.5 million clones, around 93% occurring once. CDR1 is SGHNT and CDR2 is YYREEE in the germline V gene (reference sequence). The V and J ends lost 6 bases and 4 bases, in that order; junction bases with no gene match: 10. The CDR3 loop spans 15 amino acids. Sequenced sample: naive CD4+ T cells from PBMCs. Noted subset: CD45RA+ positively selected. The receptor was isolated from a man younger than 35 in good health. Some clones in this sample may be carry-over from other donors' samples. V gene TRBV5-4 combines with J gene TRBJ1-1; the match to TRBD1 covers 9 bases. CDR3 bases: TGTGCCAGCACCCGGGGGGACAGGGTGGCCACTGAAGCTTTCTTT. Translating gives CASTRGDRVATEAFF.